The 5 T cell receptor beta chains given below trace back to one sample, sequenced in a study of tumour-infiltrating T cells in Burkitt lymphoma. Data came from immunoSEQ multiplex PCR; TCRdb stores just in-frame clones and leaves some out. The data contain some 7,800 clones, 65% to 85% of them singletons. Source material: tumor tissue. The receptors were gathered from a human donor with diffuse large B-cell lymphoma.

The chain couples TRBV10-3 to TRBJ1-1; D uncertain. V dropped 1 base and J dropped 5 bases, with 5 bases sitting between them. This CDR3 is 12 amino acids long. CDR1 ENHRY and CDR2 SYGVKD come from the germline V gene. Here the CDR3 DNA reads TGTGCCATCAGTGAGTATGGGACTGAAGCTTTCTTT. It codes for CAISEYGTEAFF.

This clone has only one observation. The J gene is TRBJ2-7, the V gene TRBV4-1; 9 bases fit TRBD2. Germline V gene sequence: CDR1 MGHRA, CDR2 YSYEKL. The CDR3 is made up of 15 amino acids. V trimming: 4 bases; J trimming: 7 bases; junction bases outside the gene matches: 11. CDR3 region: CASSLDASGALEQYF. CDR3 DNA sequence: TGCGCCAGCAGCCTAGACGCTAGCGGGGCACTGGAGCAGTACTTC.

This chain uses TRBV5-4 with TRBJ2-3, with D tentatively TRBD1 (6 bases). The V gene's germline CDR1 is SGHNT and CDR2 YYREEE (reference sequence). This CDR3 comprises 16 residues. The germline V and J ends were trimmed by 2 bases and 0 bases, with 13 bases remaining between them. The CDR3 DNA is TGTGCCAGCAGCTTTGGGACACTCCTTAGCACAGATACGCAGTATTTT. It specifies CASSFGTLLSTDTQYF.

V is TRBV16 and J is TRBJ1-1, with unresolved D. This CDR3 spans 17 amino acids. Trimming shortened V by 4 bases and J by 0 bases, and 18 bases separated the two germline ends. Germline values: CDR1 KGHSY, CDR2 FQNENV. The CDR3 bases are TGTGCCAGCAGCCGCACTTCCCTTGGAAAGATGAACACTGAAGCTTTCTTT. Amino acid sequence: CASSRTSLGKMNTEAFF.

CDR3 coding DNA: TGTGCCAGCAGCTTGAGTAGAGATCAGCCCCAGCATTTT. Encoded protein: CASSLSRDQPQHF. The chain has TRBV7-8 and TRBJ1-5; D is undetermined. CDR1 SGHVS and CDR2 FQNEAQ come from the germline V gene. V was cut by 3 bases and J by 5 bases, with 8 bases left in between. The CDR3 length is 13 residues.